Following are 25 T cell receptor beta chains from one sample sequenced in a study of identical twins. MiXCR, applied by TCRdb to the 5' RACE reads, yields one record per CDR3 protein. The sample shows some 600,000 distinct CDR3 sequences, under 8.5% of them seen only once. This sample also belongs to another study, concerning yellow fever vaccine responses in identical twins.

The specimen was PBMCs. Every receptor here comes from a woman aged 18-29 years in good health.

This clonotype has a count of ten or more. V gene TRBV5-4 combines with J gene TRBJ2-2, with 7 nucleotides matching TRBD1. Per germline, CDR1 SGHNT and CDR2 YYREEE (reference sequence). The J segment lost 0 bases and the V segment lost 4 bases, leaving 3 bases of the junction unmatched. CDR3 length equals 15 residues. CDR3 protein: CASSKGGPNTGELFF. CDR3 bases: TGTGCCAGCAGCAAAGGGGGCCCGAACACCGGGGAGCTGTTTTTT.

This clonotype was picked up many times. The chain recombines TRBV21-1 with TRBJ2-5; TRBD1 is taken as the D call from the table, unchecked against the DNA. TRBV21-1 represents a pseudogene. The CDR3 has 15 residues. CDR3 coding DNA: TGTGCCAGCAGCAAACTCAGGGGGCTCGGGGAGACCCAGTACTTC. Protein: CASSKLRGLGETQYF.

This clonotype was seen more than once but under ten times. The CDR3 region is CASSQDGSGTSYEQYF. In nucleotides, the CDR3 is TGCGCCAGCAGCCAAGATGGTAGTGGGACCTCCTACGAGCAGTACTTC. V gene TRBV4-1 combines with J gene TRBJ2-7; D is perhaps TRBD1 or TRBD2 (5 bases each). V was clipped by 0 bases and J by 0 bases, with 12 bases between them. The CDR3 covers 16 residues. Germline V gene lookup returns CDR1 MGHRA and CDR2 YSYEKL.

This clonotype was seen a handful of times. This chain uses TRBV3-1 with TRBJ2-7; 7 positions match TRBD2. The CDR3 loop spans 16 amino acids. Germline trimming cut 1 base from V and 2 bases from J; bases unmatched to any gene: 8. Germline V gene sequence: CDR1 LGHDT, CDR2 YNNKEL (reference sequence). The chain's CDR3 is CASSQGLPSGPYEQYF. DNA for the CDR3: TGTGCCAGCAGCCAAGGACTTCCTAGCGGCCCCTACGAGCAGTACTTC.

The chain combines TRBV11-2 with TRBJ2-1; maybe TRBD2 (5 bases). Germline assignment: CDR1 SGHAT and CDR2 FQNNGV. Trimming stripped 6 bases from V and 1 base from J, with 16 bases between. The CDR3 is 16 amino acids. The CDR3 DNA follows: TGTGCCAGCAGGTCCCCTGGGAGAAAATCCTACAATGAGCAGTTCTTC. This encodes CASRSPGRKSYNEQFF.

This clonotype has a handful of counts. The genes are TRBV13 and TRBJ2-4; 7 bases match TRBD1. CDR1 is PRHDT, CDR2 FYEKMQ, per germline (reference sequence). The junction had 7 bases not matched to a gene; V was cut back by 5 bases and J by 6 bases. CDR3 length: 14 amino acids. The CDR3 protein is CASSPGTARNIQYF. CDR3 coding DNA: TGTGCCAGCAGCCCCGGGACAGCCCGAAACATTCAGTACTTC. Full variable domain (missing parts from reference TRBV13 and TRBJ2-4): AAGVIQSPRHLIKEKRETATLKCYPIPRHDTVYWYQQGPGQDPQFLISFYEKMQSDKGSIPDRFSAQQFSDYHSELNMSSLELGDSALYFCASSPGTARNIQYFGAGTRLSVL.

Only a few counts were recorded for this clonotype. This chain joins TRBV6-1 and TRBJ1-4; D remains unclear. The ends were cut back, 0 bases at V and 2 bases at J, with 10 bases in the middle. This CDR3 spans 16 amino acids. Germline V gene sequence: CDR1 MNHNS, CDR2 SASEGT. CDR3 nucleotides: TGTGCCAGCAGTGAAGCCGGTGGCTTCACTAATGAAAAACTGTTTTTT. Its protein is CASSEAGGFTNEKLFF.

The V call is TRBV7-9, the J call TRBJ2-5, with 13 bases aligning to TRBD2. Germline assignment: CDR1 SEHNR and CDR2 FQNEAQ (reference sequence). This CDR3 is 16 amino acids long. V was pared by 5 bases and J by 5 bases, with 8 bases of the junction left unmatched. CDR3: CASSTLAGGPRETQYF. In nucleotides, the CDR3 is TGTGCCAGCAGCACACTAGCGGGAGGGCCGCGGGAGACCCAGTACTTC.

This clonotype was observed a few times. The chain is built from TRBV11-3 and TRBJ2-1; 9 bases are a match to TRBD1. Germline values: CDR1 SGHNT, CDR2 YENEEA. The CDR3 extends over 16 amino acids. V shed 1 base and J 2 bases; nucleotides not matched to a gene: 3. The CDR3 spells CASSLGTGVPYNEQFF. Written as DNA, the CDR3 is TGTGCCAGCAGCTTAGGGACAGGGGTCCCCTACAATGAGCAGTTCTTC.

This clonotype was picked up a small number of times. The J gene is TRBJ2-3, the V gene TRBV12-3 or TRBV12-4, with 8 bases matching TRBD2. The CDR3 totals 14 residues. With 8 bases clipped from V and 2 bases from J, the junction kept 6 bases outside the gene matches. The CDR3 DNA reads TGTGCCAGCCGAAAGCGGGGGAACACAGATACGCAGTATTTT. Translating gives CASRKRGNTDTQYF.

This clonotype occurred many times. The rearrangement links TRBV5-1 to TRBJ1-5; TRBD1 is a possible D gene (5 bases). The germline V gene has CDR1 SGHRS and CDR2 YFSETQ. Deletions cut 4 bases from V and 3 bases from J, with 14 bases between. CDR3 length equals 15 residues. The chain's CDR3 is CASSIDSTPNQPQHF. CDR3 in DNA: TGCGCCAGCAGCATAGACAGTACCCCCAATCAGCCCCAGCATTTT.

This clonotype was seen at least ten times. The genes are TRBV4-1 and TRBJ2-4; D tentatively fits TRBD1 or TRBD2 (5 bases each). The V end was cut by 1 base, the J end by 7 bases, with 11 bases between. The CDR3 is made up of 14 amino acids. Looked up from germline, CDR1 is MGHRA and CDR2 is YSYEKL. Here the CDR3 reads CASSQGGPRNIQYF. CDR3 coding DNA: TGCGCCAGCAGCCAAGGGGGACCTAGGAACATTCAGTACTTC.

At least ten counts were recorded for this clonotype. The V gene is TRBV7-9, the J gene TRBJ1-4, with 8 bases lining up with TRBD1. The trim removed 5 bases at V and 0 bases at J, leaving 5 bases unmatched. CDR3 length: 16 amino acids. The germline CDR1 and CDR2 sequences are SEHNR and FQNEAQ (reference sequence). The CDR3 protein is CASSTTGGPTNEKLFF. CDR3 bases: TGTGCCAGCAGCACTACAGGGGGACCAACTAATGAAAAACTGTTTTTT.

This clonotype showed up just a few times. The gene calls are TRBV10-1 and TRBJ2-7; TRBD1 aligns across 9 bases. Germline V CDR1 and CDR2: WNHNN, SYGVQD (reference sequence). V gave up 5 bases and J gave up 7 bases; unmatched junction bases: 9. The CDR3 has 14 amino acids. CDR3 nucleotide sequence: TGCGCCAGCAGTCCCGGGACAGGGATTAGGGAGCAGTACTTC. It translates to CASSPGTGIREQYF.

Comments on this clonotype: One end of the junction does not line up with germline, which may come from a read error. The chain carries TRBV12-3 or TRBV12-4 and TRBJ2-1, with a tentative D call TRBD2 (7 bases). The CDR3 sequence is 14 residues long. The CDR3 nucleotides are TGTGCCAGCAGTTTAGGGGGAGGGGGGGCGCATCAGCTCTTC. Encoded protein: CASSLGGGGAHQLF.

The CDR3 sequence: CASSPRGVFVEQFF. The CDR3 DNA reads TGTGCCAGCTCACCACGGGGAGTATTCGTTGAGCAGTTCTTC. The gene calls are TRBV18 and TRBJ2-1; the D gene is possibly TRBD2 (5 bases). Germline V gene data show CDR1 as KGHSH and CDR2 as LQKENI. Between the trimmed V and J ends, which lost 1 base and 9 bases, there was a span of 13 bases. The CDR3 length is 14 residues.

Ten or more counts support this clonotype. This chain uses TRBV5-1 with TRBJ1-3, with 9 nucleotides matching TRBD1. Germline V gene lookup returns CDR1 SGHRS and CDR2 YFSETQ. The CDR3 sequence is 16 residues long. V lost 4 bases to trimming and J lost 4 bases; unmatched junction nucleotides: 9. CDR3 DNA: TGCGCCAGCAGCCCCCGGGACAGGGTAGGAGGAAACACCATATATTTT. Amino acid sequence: CASSPRDRVGGNTIYF.

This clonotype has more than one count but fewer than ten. CDR3: CASSHGRGLLSTDTQYF. In DNA form, the CDR3 reads TGTGCCAGCAGTCACGGGCGGGGGCTTCTGAGCACAGATACGCAGTATTTT. J is TRBJ2-3 and V is TRBV27; weak D call: TRBD2 (7 bases). V was pared by 5 bases and J by 0 bases, with 18 bases between. The germline CDR1 and CDR2 sequences are MNHEY and SMNVEV (reference sequence). CDR3 length: 17 amino acids.

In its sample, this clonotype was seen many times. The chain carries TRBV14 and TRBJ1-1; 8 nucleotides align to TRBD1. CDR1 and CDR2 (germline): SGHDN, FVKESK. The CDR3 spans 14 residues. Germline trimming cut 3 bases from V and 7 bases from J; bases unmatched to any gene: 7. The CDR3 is CASSQQTGAGEAFF. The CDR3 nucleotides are TGTGCCAGCAGCCAGCAGACAGGGGCTGGTGAAGCTTTCTTT.

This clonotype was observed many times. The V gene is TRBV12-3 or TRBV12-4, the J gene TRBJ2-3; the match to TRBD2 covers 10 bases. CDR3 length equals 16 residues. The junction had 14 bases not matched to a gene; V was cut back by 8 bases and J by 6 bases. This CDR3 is CASRPWSGGALDTQYF. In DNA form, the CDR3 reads TGTGCCAGCCGACCCTGGAGCGGGGGGGCTTTGGATACGCAGTATTTT.

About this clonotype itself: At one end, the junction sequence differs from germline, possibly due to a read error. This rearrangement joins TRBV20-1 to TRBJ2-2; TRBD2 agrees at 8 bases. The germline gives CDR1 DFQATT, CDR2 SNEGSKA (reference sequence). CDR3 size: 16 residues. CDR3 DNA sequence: TGCTGTGCTATTTCACTAGCGGAGCTGAACACCGGGGAGCTGTTTTTT. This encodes CCAISLAELNTGELFF.

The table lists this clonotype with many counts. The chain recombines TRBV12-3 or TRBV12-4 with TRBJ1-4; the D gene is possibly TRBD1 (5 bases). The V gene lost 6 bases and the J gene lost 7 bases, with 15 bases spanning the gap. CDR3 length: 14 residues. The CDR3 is CASSSPPGTEKLFF. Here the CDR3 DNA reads TGTGCCAGCAGCTCCCCCCCGGGGACTGAAAAACTGTTTTTT.

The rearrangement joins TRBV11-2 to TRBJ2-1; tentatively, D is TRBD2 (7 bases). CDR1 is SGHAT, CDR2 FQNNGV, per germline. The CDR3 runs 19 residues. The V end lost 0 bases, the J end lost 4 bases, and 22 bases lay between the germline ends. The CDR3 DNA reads TGTGCCAGCAGCTTAGATCCGGGGGGCCCACTTCGGGGTTACAATGAGCAGTTCTTC. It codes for CASSLDPGGPLRGYNEQFF. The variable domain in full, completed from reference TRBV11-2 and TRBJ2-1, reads EAGVAQSPRYKIIEKRQSVAFWCNPISGHATLYWYQQILGQGPKLLIQFQNNGVVDDSQLPKDRFSAERLKGVDSTLKIQPAKLEDSAVYLCASSLDPGGPLRGYNEQFFGPGTRLTVL.

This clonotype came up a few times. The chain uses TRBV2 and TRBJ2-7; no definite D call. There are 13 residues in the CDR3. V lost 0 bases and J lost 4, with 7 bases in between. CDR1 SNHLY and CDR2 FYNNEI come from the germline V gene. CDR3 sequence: CASSEARLYEQYV. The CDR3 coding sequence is TGTGCCAGCAGTGAAGCCAGACTTTACGAGCAGTACGTC.

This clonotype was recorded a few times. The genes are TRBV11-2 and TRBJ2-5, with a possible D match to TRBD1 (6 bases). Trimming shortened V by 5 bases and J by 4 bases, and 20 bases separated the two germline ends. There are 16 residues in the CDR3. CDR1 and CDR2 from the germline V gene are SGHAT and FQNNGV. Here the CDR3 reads CASSKTPRGSLETQYF. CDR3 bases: TGTGCCAGCAGCAAAACCCCCAGGGGAAGTTTAGAGACCCAGTACTTC.